In this sample, the clone carrying this T cell receptor (beta chain) turned up a few times. Sequencing used cDNA as its template, made by extracting RNA and reverse transcribing it. Libraries were prepared by immunoSEQ multiplex PCR; TCRdb keeps only in-frame clonotypes and omits some of them. The top ten clones hold roughly a tenth of a sample with 120,000 or so clones, roughly 50% of them seen once. This sample is part of a study of CD8+ T cells in alopecia areata. This CDR3 spans 16 amino acids. Trimming took off 4 bases at V and 4 bases at J, with 22 bases between the two ends. Germline loops: CDR1 SQVTM, CDR2 ANQGSEA.

This clonotype was sampled from a human donor with alopecia areata. Sequenced sample: NKG2D-low CD8+ T cells sorted from blood. The V and J genes are TRBV29-1 and TRBJ2-5, with D possibly TRBD1 on 5 matching bases. The CDR3 reads CSVALLQSGPRETQYF. The CDR3 region has the DNA TGCAGCGTTGCTTTGCTTCAATCAGGGCCCCGAGAGACCCAGTACTTC.